These T cell receptor beta chains were read from a single sample in a study of cytomegalovirus exposure and HLA in healthy donors. Some clones are missing from TCRdb's copy, which holds only in-frame ones; the method was immunoSEQ multiplex PCR. The table has 200,000 to 250,000 clones, around four fifths seen once. Sequencing was performed on PBMCs. The receptors originated from a woman aged 18-29 years in good health and CMV-seronegative. The CDR3 runs from the conserved cysteine through the conserved F or W. A D gene is named only where the DNA matches it firmly. A row's size may be missing; if present it is once, few, many or a size class.

v_call	cdr3_length	clone_size	d_call	j_call	cdr3_nt	cdr3_aa
TRBV9	16	NA	NA	TRBJ2-1	TGTGCCAGCAGCGTAAACCAGGGCCCTCGGGGCAATGAGCAGTTCTTC	CASSVNQGPRGNEQFF
TRBV30	13	NA	NA	TRBJ2-2	TGTGCCTGGAGTTATAGGGACGACGGGGAGCTGTTTTTT	CAWSYRDDGELFF
TRBV18	14	once	NA	TRBJ1-2	TGTGCCAGCTCACCACGGACAGAGACCTATGGCTACACCTTC	CASSPRTETYGYTF
TRBV11-3	17	NA	NA	TRBJ2-1	TGTGCCAGCAGCTCTACCTCAGGTCTTGGGGCTTACAATGAGCAGTTCTTC	CASSSTSGLGAYNEQFF
TRBV15	14	NA	NA	TRBJ2-2	TGTGCCACCAGCGGCCTAGCCGGCACCGGGGAGCTGTTTTTT	CATSGLAGTGELFF
TRBV6-6	15	few	NA	TRBJ1-1	TGTGCCAGCAGTTACTCCGAGGATCTGAACACTGAAGCTTTCTTT	CASSYSEDLNTEAFF
TRBV7-6	17	NA	TRBD2	TRBJ2-1	TGTGCCAGCAGCTTAAGGAGTGCGGCGGGGGGGCTGGAGGAGCAGTTCTTC	CASSLRSAAGGLEEQFF
TRBV19	13	few	NA	TRBJ2-7	TGTGCCAGGCCGAGACACGGGATCTACGAGCAGTACTTC	CARPRHGIYEQYF
TRBV2	13	NA	NA	TRBJ2-4	TGTGCCAGTGGGGGACTAGCCAAAAACATTCAGTACTTC	CASGGLAKNIQYF
TRBV27	16	NA	TRBD1	TRBJ2-7	TGTGCCAGCGCCGCTATAAGCGGGACAGGGTCCCGCGAGCAGTACTTC	CASAAISGTGSREQYF
TRBV30	15	NA	NA	TRBJ2-5	TGTGCCTGGAGTGAGGGAGGTCGAGGCCAAGAGACCCAGTACTTC	CAWSEGGRGQETQYF
TRBV2	13	NA	TRBD1	TRBJ1-1	TGTGCCAGCAGTAGGACAGGAAACACTGAAGCTTTCTTT	CASSRTGNTEAFF
TRBV7-7	13	NA	NA	TRBJ1-1	TGTGCCAGCAGCCGAGCCCTGAACACTGAAGCTTTCTTT	CASSRALNTEAFF
TRBV11-2	17	NA	NA	TRBJ1-6	TGTGCCAGCAGCTTCGAGGCACCTGACTCCTATAATTCACCCCTCCACTTT	CASSFEAPDSYNSPLHF
TRBV9	15	NA	NA	TRBJ1-2	TGTGCCAGCAGCGTTTCCTCGCTTCGTAACTATGGCTACACCTTC	CASSVSSLRNYGYTF
TRBV2	15	NA	NA	TRBJ2-1	TGTGCCAGCAGTGAAGCTGCGCAGAACTACAATGAGCAGTTCTTC	CASSEAAQNYNEQFF
TRBV30	14	NA	NA	TRBJ2-1	TGTGCCTGGAGTGCCCTGGGGGCCTACAATGAGCAGTTCTTC	CAWSALGAYNEQFF
TRBV5-1	15	NA	TRBD2	TRBJ2-3	TGCGCCAGCAGCAGGATAGCGGGAACCACAGATACGCAGTATTTT	CASSRIAGTTDTQYF
TRBV5-1	13	few	NA	TRBJ1-2	TGCGCCAGCAGCCTCGACAATAACTATGGCTACACCTTC	CASSLDNNYGYTF
TRBV9	15	NA	TRBD1	TRBJ1-6	TGTGCCAGCAGCCCAGGGGGACAGAGTAATTCACCCCTCCACTTT	CASSPGGQSNSPLHF
TRBV9	17	NA	TRBD2	TRBJ2-3	TGTGCCAGCAGCGTAGAAGGTACTAGCGGGACAGCAGATACGCAGTATTTT	CASSVEGTSGTADTQYF
TRBV7-3	15	NA	NA	TRBJ2-2	TGTGCCAGCAGCTTAAATGCAGGTTCCACCGGGGAGCTGTTTTTT	CASSLNAGSTGELFF
TRBV6-6	15	NA	TRBD1	TRBJ1-5	TGTGCCAGCAGTAACCCCGGGACAGGGATTGAGCCCCAGCATTTT	CASSNPGTGIEPQHF
TRBV9	15	NA	TRBD1	TRBJ2-1	TGTGCCAGCAGCGAGACAGGGGCGGTGTTCGATGAGCAGTTCTTC	CASSETGAVFDEQFF
TRBV30	13	once	NA	TRBJ2-6	TGTGCCTGGAGAGGTGCTGGGGCCAACGTCCTGACTTTC	CAWRGAGANVLTF
TRBV5-1	15	once	NA	TRBJ1-4	TGCGCCAGCAGCTTGCGACAGGTTTCCAATGAAAAACTGTTTTTT	CASSLRQVSNEKLFF
TRBV29-1	16	NA	TRBD2	TRBJ2-3	TGCAGCGCCAGGAGGCGGGAGGGCCGACCCACAGATACGCAGTATTTT	CSARRREGRPTDTQYF
TRBV9	15	few	TRBD2	TRBJ2-3	TGTGCCAGCACCTTGGGACTAGCGGGTACAGATACGCAGTATTTT	CASTLGLAGTDTQYF
TRBV9	14	NA	NA	TRBJ1-2	TGTGCCAGCAGCTCCGGGCACCCTAACTATGGCTACACCTTC	CASSSGHPNYGYTF
TRBV2	13	few	NA	TRBJ1-5	TGTGCCAGCGGACAACCTAGCAATCAGCCCCAGCATTTT	CASGQPSNQPQHF
TRBV19	14	once	TRBD1	TRBJ1-5	TGTGCCAGTAAGGGGGGACAGTTCAATCAGCCCCAGCATTTT	CASKGGQFNQPQHF
TRBV27	15	NA	NA	TRBJ2-1	TGTGCCAGCAGTTTAGCTAGACCCTCCTACAATGAGCAGTTCTTC	CASSLARPSYNEQFF
TRBV6-1	15	NA	NA	TRBJ2-7	TGTGCCAGCAGTGAAGCAATAGGAGGGGTCTACGAGCAGTACTTC	CASSEAIGGVYEQYF
TRBV5-1	12	NA	NA	TRBJ1-2	TGCGCCAGCAGCTTGGCTGGGGATGGCTACACCTTC	CASSLAGDGYTF
TRBV9	13	NA	NA	TRBJ2-7	TGTGCCAGCAGCGTAGCTATCGCTCAGGAGCAGTACTTC	CASSVAIAQEQYF
TRBV15	12	NA	NA	TRBJ2-5	TGTGCCACCAGCAGAGATGCCGAGACCCAGTACTTC	CATSRDAETQYF
TRBV7-3	15	NA	NA	TRBJ1-1	TGTGCCAGCAGCCAAGGGTACAGTCAGAACACTGAAGCTTTCTTT	CASSQGYSQNTEAFF
TRBV9	16	NA	TRBD1	TRBJ2-2	TGTGCCAGCAGCACCGGACAGGGGGCGAGCGCCGGGGAGCTGTTTTTT	CASSTGQGASAGELFF
TRBV2	16	once	NA	TRBJ1-2	TGTGCCAGCAGTGGGGTGAAGGGTCCTAGGGGCTATGGCTACACCTTC	CASSGVKGPRGYGYTF
TRBV5-1	16	NA	NA	TRBJ2-7	TGCGCCAGCGGGCCCGGGGCGGCCGCCGATTTCTACGAGCAGTACTTC	CASGPGAAADFYEQYF
TRBV5-6	17	NA	NA	TRBJ1-2	TGTGCCAGCAGCCCGAGGGGACACCTCCGGGAGAGCTATGGCTACACCTTC	CASSPRGHLRESYGYTF
TRBV6-1	14	NA	NA	TRBJ2-7	TGTGCCAGCAGTGAAAATAGGGCAGGGTCCGAGCAGTACTTC	CASSENRAGSEQYF
TRBV4-1	15	NA	NA	TRBJ1-3	TGCGCCAGCAGCGTTGGAGGACGCTCTGGAAACACCATATATTTT	CASSVGGRSGNTIYF
TRBV11-2	13	NA	NA	TRBJ2-7	TGTGCCACATCTCTAGTCGGGGCCTACGAGCAGTACTTC	CATSLVGAYEQYF
TRBV5-1	14	NA	NA	TRBJ2-2	TGCGCCAGCAGCCCCATGGGCACAGGGTTAGAGCTGTTTTTT	CASSPMGTGLELFF
TRBV7-9	14	NA	TRBD1	TRBJ1-6	TGTGCCAGCAGCTTAGTACAGGGGAATTCACCCCTCCACTTT	CASSLVQGNSPLHF
TRBV6-6	12	few	NA	TRBJ1-5	TGTGCCAGCAGTCCCTGGTCCCAGCCCCAGCATTTT	CASSPWSQPQHF
TRBV5-1	13	few	NA	TRBJ1-2	TGCGCCAGCAGCCTGGACAGTGGAGGAGGCTACACCTTC	CASSLDSGGGYTF
TRBV29-1	11	NA	NA	TRBJ2-1	TGCAGCGTCCTGGGGGCAGGCGAGCAGTTCTTC	CSVLGAGEQFF
TRBV5-1	14	NA	TRBD1	TRBJ2-3	TGCGCCAGCAGCTCGGACAGGGCGCCAGATACGCAGTATTTT	CASSSDRAPDTQYF
TRBV4-2	14	NA	NA	TRBJ2-5	TGTGCCAGCAGCCGCCAGGGCTACCAAGAGACCCAGTACTTC	CASSRQGYQETQYF